This TCR beta chain is drawn from a study of T cell changes during pregnancy in multiple sclerosis (dated by TCRdb to between 2018 and 2021). General notes on the study: The study examined how the T cell repertoire changed over the course of pregnancy in women with multiple sclerosis.

As to this clone: Its antigen target is currently unknown. No base qualities exist here, and no much larger clone lies one base off it.

Library preparation was by the immunoSEQ multiplex PCR assay. TCRdb carries this immuneACCESS record with in-frame sequences only. Its versions omit some clonotypes, under half of them owing to an unresolved V gene in the studies checked, with the rest unexplained. The sample table shows about 50,000 clones, and around 92% are seen once. Around 0.76% of the sample lies in the top ten. From cysteine to phenylalanine, the CDR3 is 14 amino acids long. Only CDR3 DNA remains: 42 bases, in frame from the first base. V loses 4 bases at its end and J loses 4 bases; junction bases beyond the gene matches: 3. For CDR1 and CDR2, the germline V gene (reference sequence) lists LNHDA and SQIVND.

This chain joins TRBV19 to TRBJ2-7, and TRBD1 aligns with 11 junction nucleotides. The input for sequencing was CD4+ T cells from peripheral blood mononuclear cells, taken in the third trimester of pregnancy. The origin of this receptor is a female donor with multiple sclerosis, enrolled in a pregnancy study. Here the CDR3 is given as CASSRTGGRYEQYF. Here is the DNA: TGTGCCAGTAGTAGGACAGGGGGCCGGTACGAGCAGTACTTC.